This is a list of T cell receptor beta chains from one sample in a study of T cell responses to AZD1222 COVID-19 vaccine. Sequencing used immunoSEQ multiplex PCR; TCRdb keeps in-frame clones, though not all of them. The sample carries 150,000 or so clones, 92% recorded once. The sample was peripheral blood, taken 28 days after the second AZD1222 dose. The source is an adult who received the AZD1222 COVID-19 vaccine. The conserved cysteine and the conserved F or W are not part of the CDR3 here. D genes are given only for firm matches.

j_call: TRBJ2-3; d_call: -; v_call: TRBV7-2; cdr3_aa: ASSLGGSVGTDTQY
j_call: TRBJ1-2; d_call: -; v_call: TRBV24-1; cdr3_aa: ATSDSDGTYGYT
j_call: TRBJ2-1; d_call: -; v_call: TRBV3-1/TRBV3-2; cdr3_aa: ASSQDEGVYNEQF
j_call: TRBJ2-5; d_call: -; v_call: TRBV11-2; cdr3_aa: ASSVEEGGLETQY
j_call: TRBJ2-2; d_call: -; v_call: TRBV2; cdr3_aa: ASTLADTGELF
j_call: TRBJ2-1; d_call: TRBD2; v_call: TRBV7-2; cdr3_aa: ASSLGAGDYNEQF
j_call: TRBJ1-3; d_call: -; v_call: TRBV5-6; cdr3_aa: ASSWYSHSGNTIY
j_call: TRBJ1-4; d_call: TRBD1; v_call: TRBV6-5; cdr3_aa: ASSPPGQENEKLF
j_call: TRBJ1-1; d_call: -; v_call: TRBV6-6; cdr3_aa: ASSYPLMNTEAF
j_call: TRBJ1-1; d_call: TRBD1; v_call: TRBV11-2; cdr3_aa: ASSWGTGGTEAF
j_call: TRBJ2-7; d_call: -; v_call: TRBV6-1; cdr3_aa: ASSESLHEQY
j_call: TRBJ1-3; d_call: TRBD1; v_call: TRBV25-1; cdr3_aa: ASREDRGLSGNTIY
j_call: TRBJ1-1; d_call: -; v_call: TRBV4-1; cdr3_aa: ASSQRAGSNMNTEAF
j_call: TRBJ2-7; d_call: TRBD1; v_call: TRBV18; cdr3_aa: ASSQFGPGTGDEQY